Following are 9 T cell receptor beta chains from one sample sequenced in a study of shared clonotypes between healthy human individuals. CD45RO-negative cells were positively selected for CCR7, leaving out terminally differentiated effector memory CD45RA+ cells. TCRdb keeps only in-frame clones here, not all; method: immunoSEQ multiplex PCR. The repertoire holds roughly 1,800,000 clones, with roughly 94% as singletons. Sequences were obtained from naive CD8+ T cells sorted from blood. These receptors were collected from a man between 18 and 29 years old in good health.

The chain is built from TRBV5-6 and TRBJ1-4, with D possibly TRBD1 on 6 matching bases. Germline CDR1 reads SGHDT; CDR2 reads YYEEEE. Trimming shortened V by 7 bases and J by 5 bases, and 12 bases separated the two germline ends. CDR3 length equals 13 residues. For the CDR3, the DNA is TGTGCCAGCTCCCAGGGGTTGAATGAAAAACTGTTTTTT. Encoded protein: CASSQGLNEKLFF.

The genes are TRBV9 and TRBJ2-1; D is perhaps TRBD1 or TRBD2 (5 bases each). The CDR3 extends over 14 amino acids. Per the germline V gene, CDR1 is SGDLS and CDR2 is YYNGEE. V was trimmed by 4 bases and J by 6 bases, leaving 14 bases between them. The CDR3 nucleotides read TGTGCCAGCAGCCCCTGGGGGAATCCCAATGAGCAGTTCTTC. Encoded protein: CASSPWGNPNEQFF.

V gene TRBV10-2 combines with J gene TRBJ1-2; a possible D gene is TRBD1 (5 bases). Trimming pared 3 bases from V and 6 bases from J, leaving 17 bases between. CDR1 and CDR2 (germline): WSHSY, SAAADI. CDR3 length: 15 residues. The CDR3 is CASSEDWGGEDGYTF. The CDR3 DNA follows: TGCGCCAGCAGTGAAGATTGGGGGGGAGAGGATGGCTACACCTTC.

In regard to this clone: Other DNA variants within this sample encode the same CDR3. This rearrangement joins TRBV4-2 to TRBJ1-1; no reliable D call. The germline CDR1 and CDR2 sequences are LGHNA and YNFKEQ. V was cut by 1 base and J by 5 bases, with 8 bases left in between. The CDR3 has 13 amino acids. CDR3 in amino acids: CASSQGAGTEAFF. DNA for the CDR3: TGTGCCAGCAGCCAAGGGGCTGGAACTGAAGCTTTCTTT.

The chain uses TRBV27 and TRBJ2-5; possibly TRBD2 for D (6 bases). CDR1 is MNHEY, CDR2 SMNVEV, per germline (reference sequence). The CDR3 loop spans 14 amino acids. Trimming pared 6 bases from V and 1 base from J, leaving 12 bases between. The CDR3 nucleotides read TGTGCCAGCAGCAATAGCGGTATCCAAGAGACCCAGTACTTC. Encoded protein: CASSNSGIQETQYF.

This chain links TRBV5-4 with TRBJ1-6; D not resolved. The CDR3 contains 11 residues. Germline CDR1 and CDR2: SGHNT and YYREEE (reference sequence). Trimming took 3 bases from V and 7 from J, leaving 2 bases between them. CDR3 region: CASSCNSPLHF. CDR3 bases: TGTGCCAGCAGCTGCAATTCACCCCTCCACTTT.

The count of this clone is one. The chain employs TRBV15 and TRBJ2-3; perhaps TRBD2 as D (6 bases). This CDR3 contains 17 residues. Germline CDR1 LNHNV, CDR2 YYDKDF (reference sequence). V dropped 3 bases and J dropped 3 bases, with 19 bases sitting between them. The DNA for the CDR3 is TGTGCCACCAGCAGTCAGAAGGCACAGCTAGCGACAGATACGCAGTATTTT. Residues: CATSSQKAQLATDTQYF.

V gene TRBV29-1 combines with J gene TRBJ2-2; D unresolved. The ends were cut back, 7 bases at V and 7 bases at J, with 7 bases in the middle. The CDR3 runs to 10 residues. Looked up from germline, CDR1 is SQVTM and CDR2 is ANQGSEA. In nucleotides, the CDR3 is TGCAGCGCCCTTGACGGGGAGCTGTTTTTT. Its translation: CSALDGELFF.

The chain links TRBV4-1 to TRBJ1-5; D possibly corresponds to TRBD1 (5 bases). The germline gives CDR1 MGHRA, CDR2 YSYEKL. V was pared by 0 bases and J by 3 bases, with 9 bases between. This CDR3 region has 15 residues. The CDR3 sequence is CASSQEYRLNQPQHF. In DNA form, the CDR3 reads TGCGCCAGCAGCCAAGAGTACAGGCTCAATCAGCCCCAGCATTTT.